This T cell receptor (beta chain) was sequenced during a study of identical twins. TCRdb re-derived calls from the 5' RACE reads in MiXCR, one entry per CDR3 protein. The table records about 520,000 distinct CDR3 sequences, roughly a fifth of them present only once. This clonotype was detected many times. Germline V gives CDR1 SNHLY, CDR2 FYNNEI. The length of the CDR3 is 14 residues. V trimming: 3 bases; J trimming: 4 bases; junction bases outside the gene matches: 3. These records were also assigned to another study, of T cells expressing NK-cell markers. Per that paper: A few donors likewise had their CD3+CD56-NKG2C+ fraction led by these clonotypes.

The rearrangement links TRBV2 to TRBJ2-1; TRBD2 matches at 7 bases. The receptor's source is a woman aged 18 to 35 in good health. The sequenced material came from CD4+ T cells sorted from blood. CDR3 coding DNA: TGTGCCAGCAGTGAGCGGGGGAGTTACAATGAGCAGTTCTTC. Its translation: CASSERGSYNEQFF.